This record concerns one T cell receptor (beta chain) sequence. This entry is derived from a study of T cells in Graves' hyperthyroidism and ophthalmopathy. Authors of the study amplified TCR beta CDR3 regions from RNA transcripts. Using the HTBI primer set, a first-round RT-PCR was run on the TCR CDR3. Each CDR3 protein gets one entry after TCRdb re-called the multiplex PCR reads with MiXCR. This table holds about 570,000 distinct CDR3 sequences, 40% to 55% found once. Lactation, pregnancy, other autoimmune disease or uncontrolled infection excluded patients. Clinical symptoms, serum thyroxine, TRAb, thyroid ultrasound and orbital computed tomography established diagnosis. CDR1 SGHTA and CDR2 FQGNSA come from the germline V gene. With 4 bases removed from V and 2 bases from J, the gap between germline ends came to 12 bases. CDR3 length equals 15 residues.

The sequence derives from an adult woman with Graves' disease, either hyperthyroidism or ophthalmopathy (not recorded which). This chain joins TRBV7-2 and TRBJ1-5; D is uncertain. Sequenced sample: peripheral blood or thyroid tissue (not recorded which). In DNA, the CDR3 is TGTGCCAGCAGCTCATTAACCAGGCGCAATCAGCCCCAGCATTTT. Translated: CASSSLTRRNQPQHF. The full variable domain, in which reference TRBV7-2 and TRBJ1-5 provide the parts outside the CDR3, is GAGVSQSPSNKVTEKGKDVELRCDPISGHTALYWYRQSLGQGLEFLIYFQGNSAPDKSGLPSDRFSAERTGGSVSTLTIQRTQQEDSAVYLCASSSLTRRNQPQHFGDGTRLSIL.